The 19 T cell receptor beta chains reported below all come from one sample, sequenced in a study of memory CD8 T cells in hepatitis C reinfection (dated by TCRdb to 2017 to 2019). The time point label for this specimen denotes: peak reinfection, 3 to 8 weeks after reinfection detection. Sorted cells were sequenced directly ex vivo, with no in vitro expansion before TCR sequencing. Libraries were constructed by the immunoSEQ multiplex PCR assay. Sourced from immuneACCESS, this table was stored by TCRdb with only in-frame sequences that have V and J called. A share of the clones is absent; for the studies checked, an unresolved V gene accounts for under half, and the remainder has no known explanation. The sample table lists about 47,000 clones, around 89% of them with a count of one. In total, the top ten clones hold approximately 1.2% of the sample. The specimen sequenced was naive CD8+ T cells sorted from blood. The cell subset or site label for this specimen denotes: total naive CD8+CD45RO- T cells. The source of these receptors is a man in his late teens or twenties with hepatitis C virus infection.

This clone came up once. The chain combines TRBV7-2 with TRBJ2-3; 7 positions match TRBD1. J lost 0 bases, V lost 1 base, and 1 base had no gene match. The germline gives CDR1 SGHTA, CDR2 FQGNSA. The CDR3 consists of 15 residues. The DNA of the CDR3 is TGTGCCAGCAGCTTAGGGGACAGCAGCACAGATACGCAGTATTTT. Translated: CASSLGDSSTDTQYF.

This chain connects TRBV27 to TRBJ1-2; 7 bases align to TRBD1. CDR3 length: 14 amino acids. Germline values: CDR1 MNHEY, CDR2 SMNVEV (reference sequence). V gave up 5 bases and J gave up 4 bases; unmatched junction bases: 7. The CDR3 coding sequence is TGTGCCAGCAGTGTTCCGACAGGGATCTATGGCTACACCTTC. Protein product: CASSVPTGIYGYTF.

This sequence joins TRBV7-8 and TRBJ2-7; D uncertain. The CDR3 covers 12 residues. With 2 bases removed from V and 0 bases from J, the gap between germline ends came to 2 bases. CDR1 and CDR2 (germline): SGHVS, FQNEAQ. CDR3 in DNA: TGTGCCAGCAGCTTACACTCCTACGAGCAGTACTTC. The encoded protein is CASSLHSYEQYF.

The chain joins TRBV19 to TRBJ2-7, with D perhaps matching TRBD2 (5 bases). CDR1 and CDR2 (germline): LNHDA, SQIVND (reference sequence). This CDR3 is 14 amino acids long. Trimming cost V 3 bases and J 5 bases, with 14 bases left between them. The CDR3 loop reads CASSMFAGVNEQYF. In DNA, the CDR3 is TGTGCCAGTAGTATGTTTGCGGGCGTAAACGAGCAGTACTTC. Filled out from reference TRBV19 and TRBJ2-7, the complete variable domain reads DGGITQSPKYLFRKEGQNVTLSCEQNLNHDAMYWYRQDPGQGLRLIYYSQIVNDFQKGDIAEGYSVSREKKESFPLTVTSAQKNPTAFYLCASSMFAGVNEQYFGPGTRLTVT.

The chain has TRBV5-6 and TRBJ2-1; 9 positions match TRBD1. CDR3 length: 13 amino acids. Germline V gene data show CDR1 as SGHDT and CDR2 as YYEEEE. J lost 9 bases, V lost 2 bases, and 3 bases had no gene match. The CDR3 reads CASSFGTGSEQFF. The CDR3 DNA reads TGTGCCAGCAGCTTCGGGACAGGGAGTGAGCAGTTCTTC.

A few counts support this clone. The chain couples TRBV5-1 to TRBJ1-4; TRBD1 agrees at 10 bases. This CDR3 spans 17 amino acids. The ends lost 3 bases at V and 2 bases at J; junction bases unmatched: 7. Germline CDR1 and CDR2: SGHRS and YFSETQ. The DNA of the CDR3 is TGCGCCAGCAGCTCTGGACAGGGGGGCGGTACTAATGAAAAACTGTTTTTT. This encodes CASSSGQGGGTNEKLFF.

The V and J genes are TRBV4-1 and TRBJ1-1; TRBD1 agrees at 8 bases. From germline, CDR1 is MGHRA and CDR2 YSYEKL. There are 16 residues in the CDR3. V trimming: 2 bases; J trimming: 6 bases; junction bases outside the gene matches: 11. CDR3 bases: TGCGCCAGCAGCCAATCGCCATCGACAGGGGAAGCTGAAGCTTTCTTT. Amino acids: CASSQSPSTGEAEAFF.

The chain recombines TRBV7-9 with TRBJ1-4; a possible D gene is TRBD1 (5 bases). V lost 5 bases and J 8 bases, leaving 18 bases between the germline ends. The germline V gene has CDR1 SEHNR and CDR2 FQNEAQ (reference sequence). The CDR3 consists of 15 residues. CDR3 in amino acids: CASSAPGLHEEKLFF. CDR3 sequence (DNA): TGTGCCAGCAGCGCCCCAGGGCTACATGAAGAAAAACTGTTTTTT.

The J gene is TRBJ2-5, the V gene TRBV9, with 10 bases lining up with TRBD2. CDR3 length equals 14 residues. The germline V gene encodes CDR1 SGDLS and CDR2 YYNGEE. The ends lost 9 bases at V and 4 bases at J; junction bases unmatched: 9. CDR3 sequence reads: CATSSGGTGETQYF. CDR3 DNA sequence: TGTGCCACTTCTAGCGGGGGAACCGGAGAGACCCAGTACTTC.

The V and J genes are TRBV27 and TRBJ2-7; a possible D gene is TRBD1 (6 bases). Per germline, CDR1 MNHEY and CDR2 SMNVEV (reference sequence). This CDR3 comprises 16 residues. V lost 4 bases and J lost 2, with 18 bases in between. The CDR3, as DNA: TGTGCCAGCAGTTCGTCGACGACAGGCCTAGCCTACGAGCAGTACTTC. This sequence encodes CASSSSTTGLAYEQYF.

V gene TRBV9 combines with J gene TRBJ2-7; the D gene is possibly TRBD1 (5 bases). CDR3 length: 14 residues. Germline V gene data show CDR1 as SGDLS and CDR2 as YYNGEE. V lost 6 bases, J lost 0 bases, and 13 bases lay in between. CDR3 sequence reads: CASTQDRCSYEQYV. In nucleotides, the CDR3 is TGTGCCAGCACCCAAGACAGATGCTCCTACGAGCAGTACGTC.

V is TRBV6-6 and J is TRBJ2-2, with TRBD1 as a possible D gene (6 bases). The germline V and J ends were trimmed by 0 bases and 3 bases, with 8 bases remaining between them. The germline V gene encodes CDR1 MNHNY and CDR2 SVGAGI (reference sequence). The CDR3 length is 15 residues. CDR3 bases: TGTGCCAGCAGTTACTCGAGGACAGACACCGGGGAGCTGTTTTTT. Amino acid sequence: CASSYSRTDTGELFF.

V is TRBV28 and J is TRBJ2-5, with TRBD1 identical over 9 bases. Trimming removed 8 bases from V and 4 bases from J; junction bases left unmatched: 5. Germline CDR1 is MDHEN and CDR2 is SYDVKM. CDR3 length equals 13 residues. The CDR3 coding sequence is TGTGCCAGCCGGGGACAGGGAGGAGAGACCCAGTACTTC. Its protein product is CASRGQGGETQYF. Supplemented by reference TRBV28 and TRBJ2-5, the full variable domain reads DVKVTQSSRYLVKRTGEKVFLECVQDMDHENMFWYRQDPGLGLRLIYFSYDVKMKEKGDIPEGYSVSREKKERFSLILESASTNQTSMYLCASRGQGGETQYFGPGTRLLVL.

The genes are TRBV25-1 and TRBJ2-1; unclear D gene. V dropped 1 base and J dropped 5 bases, with 3 bases sitting between them. The V gene's germline CDR1 is MGHDK and CDR2 SYGVNS. This CDR3 has 12 amino acids. The CDR3 DNA sequence: TGTGCCAGCAGTGAATTTAACAATGAGCAGTTCTTC. It codes for CASSEFNNEQFF.

This chain connects TRBV7-2 to TRBJ1-6; 8 positions match TRBD1. With 7 bases clipped from V and 10 bases from J, the junction kept 9 bases outside the gene matches. CDR1 and CDR2 from the germline V gene are SGHTA and FQGNSA. The CDR3 length is 14 residues. The CDR3 protein is CASTSGGLGSPLHF. Here the CDR3 DNA reads TGTGCCAGCACCTCAGGGGGCCTTGGATCACCCCTCCACTTT.

The CDR3, as DNA: TGTGCCAGCAGTCAGAGGACAGGTGATACCTATGGCTACACCTTC. Its protein product is CASSQRTGDTYGYTF. The V and J genes are TRBV27 and TRBJ1-2; 7 bases are a match to TRBD1. The V segment lost 5 bases and the J segment 4 bases; nucleotides outside the gene matches: 10. The CDR3 is 15 residues long. Germline lookup yields CDR1 MNHEY and CDR2 SMNVEV (reference sequence).

The gene calls are TRBV28 and TRBJ2-3; D ambiguous. This CDR3 is 15 amino acids long. With 5 bases removed from V and 1 base from J, the gap between germline ends came to 13 bases. Germline CDR1 is MDHEN and CDR2 is SYDVKM. The CDR3 sequence: CASSVGVSGTDTQYF. CDR3 coding DNA: TGTGCCAGCAGTGTCGGAGTCAGCGGCACAGATACGCAGTATTTT.

The rearrangement joins TRBV5-8 to TRBJ2-5; 12 positions match TRBD2. Germline V CDR1 and CDR2: SGHTS, YDEGEE. The CDR3 sequence is 15 residues long. Trimming cost V 4 bases and J 3 bases; bases outside gene matches: 4. CDR3: CASSRGLAGKETQYF. In DNA form, the CDR3 reads TGTGCCAGCAGCCGAGGACTAGCGGGAAAAGAGACCCAGTACTTC.

The CDR3: CASSARQGDAFF. CDR3 bases: TGTGCCAGTAGTGCCAGACAGGGGGATGCTTTCTTT. The rearrangement uses TRBV19 and TRBJ1-1; 9 nucleotides match TRBD1. In germline, CDR1 is LNHDA, CDR2 SQIVND (reference sequence). J was trimmed by 11 bases and V by 5 bases; bases with no gene match: 6. The CDR3 is made up of 12 amino acids.